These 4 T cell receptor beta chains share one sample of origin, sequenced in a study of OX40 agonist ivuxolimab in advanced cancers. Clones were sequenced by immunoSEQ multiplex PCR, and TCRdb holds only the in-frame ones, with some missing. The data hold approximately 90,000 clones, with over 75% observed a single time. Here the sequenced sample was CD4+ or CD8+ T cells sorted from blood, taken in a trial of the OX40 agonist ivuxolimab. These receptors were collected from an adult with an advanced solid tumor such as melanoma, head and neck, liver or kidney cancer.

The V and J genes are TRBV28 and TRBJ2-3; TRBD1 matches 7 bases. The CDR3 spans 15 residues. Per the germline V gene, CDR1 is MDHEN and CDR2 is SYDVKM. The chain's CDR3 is CAHKGTAPLRDTQYF. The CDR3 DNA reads TGTGCACACAAGGGGACAGCCCCATTGAGAGATACGCAGTATTTT.

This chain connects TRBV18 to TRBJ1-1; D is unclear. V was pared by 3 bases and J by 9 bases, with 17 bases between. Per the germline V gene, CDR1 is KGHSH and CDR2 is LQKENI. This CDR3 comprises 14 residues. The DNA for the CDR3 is TGTGCCAGCTCACCTAATCAAGATAGTAAGCAAGCTTTCTTT. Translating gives CASSPNQDSKQAFF.

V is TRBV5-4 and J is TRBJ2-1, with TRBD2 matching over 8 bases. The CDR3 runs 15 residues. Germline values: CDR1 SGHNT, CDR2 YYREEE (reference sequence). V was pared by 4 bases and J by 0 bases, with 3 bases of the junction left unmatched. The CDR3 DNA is TGTGCCAGCAGCCAGAGCGGGAGCTCCTACAATGAGCAGTTCTTC. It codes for CASSQSGSSYNEQFF.

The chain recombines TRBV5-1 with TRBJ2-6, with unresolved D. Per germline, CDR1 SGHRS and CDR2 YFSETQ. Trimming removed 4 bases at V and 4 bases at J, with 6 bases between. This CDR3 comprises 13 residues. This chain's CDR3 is CASSKEGANVLTF. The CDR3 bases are TGCGCCAGCAGCAAGGAGGGGGCCAACGTCCTGACTTTC.